One sample yielded the 25 T cell receptor beta chains listed below, sequenced in a study of OX40 agonist ivuxolimab in advanced cancers. Sequencing used immunoSEQ multiplex PCR; TCRdb keeps in-frame clones, though not all of them. The sample shows roughly 120,000 clones, less than 95% of them seen only once. This material consisted of CD4+ or CD8+ T cells sorted from blood, taken in a trial of the OX40 agonist ivuxolimab. The receptors here all came from an adult with an advanced solid tumor such as melanoma, head and neck, liver or kidney cancer.

The V call is TRBV7-2, the J call TRBJ1-2; D possibly corresponds to TRBD1 (5 bases). Trimming removed 2 bases from V and 0 bases from J, with 19 bases in between. The germline CDR1 and CDR2 sequences are SGHTA and FQGNSA. This CDR3 spans 18 amino acids. The DNA for the CDR3 is TGTGCCAGCAGCTTAAGGGCAGTGGTGGGGGGAGCTAACTATGGCTACACCTTC. It is translated as CASSLRAVVGGANYGYTF.

The chain uses TRBV4-1 and TRBJ2-4; TRBD1 or TRBD2 may be the D gene (5 bases each). The germline V gene encodes CDR1 MGHRA and CDR2 YSYEKL. Trimming stripped 4 bases from V and 14 bases from J, with 33 bases between. This CDR3 has 18 amino acids. CDR3 in DNA: TGCGCCAGCAGCCGGACCCGGGACGGAGAAAACATTCAGTCTCCCGAGTACTTC. Its protein product is CASSRTRDGENIQSPEYF.

The V gene is TRBV7-3, the J gene TRBJ2-1, with D maybe TRBD2 (5 bases). The CDR3 has 15 residues. The V end was cut by 2 bases, the J end by 2 bases, with 10 bases between. Germline values: CDR1 SGHTA, CDR2 FQGTGA. CDR3 bases: TGTGCCAGCAGCTTAGACTACGTAACCTACAATGAGCAGTTCTTC. This sequence encodes CASSLDYVTYNEQFF.

This clone was seen just once. V and J are TRBV19 and TRBJ1-1; weak D call: TRBD1 (5 bases). Deletions cut 6 bases from V and 1 base from J, with 18 bases between. CDR3 length: 16 amino acids. Germline V lookup: CDR1 LNHDA, CDR2 SQIVND (reference sequence). CDR3 sequence reads: CASRSPNSGENTEAFF. In DNA form, the CDR3 reads TGTGCCAGTAGATCACCGAATTCGGGGGAGAACACTGAAGCTTTCTTT.

The J gene is TRBJ1-5, the V gene TRBV19; D is unresolved. The CDR3 runs 12 residues. V was clipped by 3 bases and J by 9 bases, with 9 bases between them. Germline V gives CDR1 LNHDA, CDR2 SQIVND (reference sequence). CDR3 in amino acids: CASSISSGPQHF. Written as DNA, the CDR3 is TGTGCCAGTAGTATTTCTTCGGGGCCCCAGCATTTT. The full variable domain, rest sourced from reference TRBV19 and TRBJ1-5, is DGGITQSPKYLFRKEGQNVTLSCEQNLNHDAMYWYRQDPGQGLRLIYYSQIVNDFQKGDIAEGYSVSREKKESFPLTVTSAQKNPTAFYLCASSISSGPQHFGDGTRLSIL.

The chain employs TRBV6-5 and TRBJ1-1; D remains ambiguous. The CDR3 consists of 11 residues. The V and J ends lost 2 bases and 4 bases respectively, with 2 bases between them. In germline, CDR1 is MNHEY, CDR2 SVGAGI. The CDR3, as DNA: TGTGCCAGCAGTTACGCCACTGAAGCTTTCTTT. It translates to CASSYATEAFF.

The chain links TRBV4-2 to TRBJ1-2, with TRBD1 as a possible D gene (5 bases). Germline assignment: CDR1 LGHNA and CDR2 YNFKEQ. CDR3 length: 17 amino acids. Trimming shortened V by 0 bases and J by 0 bases, and 14 bases separated the two germline ends. The DNA of the CDR3 is TGTGCCAGCAGCCAAGAATTCGAGACAGCCACTAACTATGGCTACACCTTC. Translated, it gives CASSQEFETATNYGYTF.

This clone was seen just once. The chain carries TRBV7-2 and TRBJ1-5; D is uncertain. CDR1 and CDR2 from the germline V gene are SGHTA and FQGNSA. The V and J ends lost 2 bases and 0 bases respectively, with 8 bases between them. The CDR3 extends over 15 amino acids. The CDR3, as DNA: TGTGCCAGCAGCTTATTCGAGGTTAGCAATCAGCCCCAGCATTTT. Its translation is CASSLFEVSNQPQHF.

The gene calls are TRBV27 and TRBJ2-2; possibly TRBD2 for D (6 bases). The germline V and J ends were trimmed by 5 bases and 1 base, with 8 bases remaining between them. The CDR3 sequence is 14 residues long. Germline loops: CDR1 MNHEY, CDR2 SMNVEV (reference sequence). CDR3 region: CASSREMNTGELFF. The CDR3 DNA reads as TGTGCCAGCAGTCGGGAGATGAACACCGGGGAGCTGTTTTTT.

This sequence joins TRBV5-8 and TRBJ1-2; a possible D gene is TRBD1 (5 bases). The V and J ends lost 4 bases and 1 base respectively, with 23 bases between them. The CDR3 consists of 18 residues. CDR1 SGHTS and CDR2 YDEGEE come from the germline V gene. The CDR3 DNA is TGTGCCAGCAGCCCTCCCCCCAATCGAGAGACAGTTAACTATGGCTACACCTTC. Its translation: CASSPPPNRETVNYGYTF.

This chain connects TRBV7-2 to TRBJ2-5, with a tentative D call TRBD1 (5 bases). Trimming pared 5 bases from V and 3 bases from J, leaving 10 bases between. Germline V gene sequence: CDR1 SGHTA, CDR2 FQGNSA. The CDR3 covers 13 residues. DNA for the CDR3: TGTGCCAGCAGCCCCCCCAGGGAAGAGACCCAGTACTTC. Its protein is CASSPPREETQYF.

The rearrangement uses TRBV11-2 and TRBJ2-5, with 12 bases identical to TRBD1. This CDR3 contains 16 residues. Germline lookup yields CDR1 SGHAT and CDR2 FQNNGV. V shed 2 bases, J shed 5 bases, and the junction held 6 bases outside the gene matches. The CDR3 DNA reads TGTGCCAGCAGCTTAATGGGGACAGGGGGCGGGGAGACCCAGTACTTC. Protein sequence: CASSLMGTGGGETQYF.

Here the CDR3 reads CASNRNPQETQYF. DNA for the CDR3: TGTGCCAGTAACCGGAACCCCCAAGAGACCCAGTACTTC. The chain combines TRBV19 with TRBJ2-5, with D hard to call. The CDR3 covers 13 residues. The V and J ends lost 7 bases and 1 base respectively, with 10 bases between them. Germline CDR1 and CDR2: LNHDA and SQIVND (reference sequence).

The rearrangement links TRBV5-1 to TRBJ2-5, with D perhaps matching TRBD1 (6 bases). The CDR3 covers 13 residues. Germline lookup yields CDR1 SGHRS and CDR2 YFSETQ. The V gene lost 0 bases and the J gene lost 4 bases, with 7 bases spanning the gap. This CDR3 is CASSLGGRETQYF. Here the CDR3 DNA reads TGCGCCAGCAGCTTGGGGGGGCGAGAGACCCAGTACTTC. The full variable domain, rest sourced from reference TRBV5-1 and TRBJ2-5, is KAGVTQTPRYLIKTRGQQVTLSCSPISGHRSVSWYQQTPGQGLQFLFEYFSETQRNKGNFPGRFSGRQFSNSRSEMNVSTLELGDSALYLCASSLGGRETQYFGPGTRLLVL.

This chain links TRBV6-6 with TRBJ2-4; D is uncertain. CDR1 MNHNY and CDR2 SVGAGI come from the germline V gene (reference sequence). The V end lost 5 bases, the J end lost 5 bases, and 7 bases lay between the germline ends. The CDR3 totals 12 residues. This CDR3 is CASSTEQNIQYF. CDR3 bases: TGTGCCAGCAGTACGGAGCAAAACATTCAGTACTTC.

The chain joins TRBV29-1 to TRBJ2-1; 10 bases align to TRBD2. The CDR3 is 16 residues long. J was trimmed by 4 bases and V by 5 bases; bases with no gene match: 11. The V gene's germline CDR1 is SQVTM and CDR2 ANQGSEA. The CDR3 region is CSVLVLAGATYNEQFF. CDR3 DNA sequence: TGCAGCGTTCTTGTGCTAGCGGGAGCAACGTACAATGAGCAGTTCTTC.

The chain couples TRBV5-4 to TRBJ2-1; D ambiguous. This CDR3 has 13 residues. V was shortened by 0 bases and J by 5 bases, with 6 bases between the two germline ends. Germline CDR1 is SGHNT and CDR2 is YYREEE (reference sequence). This chain's CDR3 is CASSLVVNNEQFF. CDR3 nucleotides: TGTGCCAGCAGCTTGGTTGTGAACAATGAGCAGTTCTTC.

This chain connects TRBV10-2 to TRBJ1-1; 8 positions agree with TRBD1. The V segment lost 6 bases and the J segment 1 base; nucleotides outside the gene matches: 1. The CDR3 is 13 residues long. The V gene's germline CDR1 is WSHSY and CDR2 SAAADI. The DNA for the CDR3 is TGCGCCAGCAGCGGACAGGGGAACACTGAAGCTTTCTTT. Translated: CASSGQGNTEAFF.

This clone was seen just once. The genes are TRBV10-3 and TRBJ2-5; 10 bases align to TRBD1. CDR1 ENHRY and CDR2 SYGVKD come from the germline V gene. J gave up 1 base and V 10 bases, and 6 bases lay outside the gene matches. The CDR3 runs to 14 residues. CDR3 sequence reads: CATTGQGGQETQYF. CDR3 coding DNA: TGTGCCACCACTGGACAGGGGGGCCAAGAGACCCAGTACTTC.

This rearrangement joins TRBV7-6 to TRBJ1-2; D possibly corresponds to TRBD1 (5 bases). Germline V gene data show CDR1 as SGHVS and CDR2 as FNYEAQ. V gave up 5 bases and J gave up 4 bases, with 14 bases separating them. The CDR3 spans 14 residues. Here the CDR3 reads CASSRGAASYGYTF. CDR3 DNA: TGTGCCAGCAGCCGAGGGGCAGCCTCCTATGGCTACACCTTC.

This clone was detected only a few times. The rearrangement links TRBV30 to TRBJ1-1, with TRBD1 identical over 9 bases. The J segment lost 3 bases and the V segment lost 0 bases, leaving 2 bases of the junction unmatched. Per germline, CDR1 GTSNPN and CDR2 SVGIG (reference sequence). The CDR3 has 14 amino acids. For the CDR3, the DNA is TGTGCCTGGAGTGTCCGGGACAGGGACACTGAAGCTTTCTTT. Protein product: CAWSVRDRDTEAFF.

This sequence joins TRBV6-6 and TRBJ1-4; 7 nucleotides align to TRBD1. From germline, CDR1 is MNHNY and CDR2 SVGAGI (reference sequence). The V gene end was trimmed by 5 bases and the J gene end by 8 bases; junction bases not matched to a gene: 2. This CDR3 has 12 amino acids. In nucleotides, the CDR3 is TGTGCCAGCAGTCCAGGGGGAGAAAAACTGTTTTTT. Amino acid sequence: CASSPGGEKLFF.

The chain employs TRBV7-3 and TRBJ1-5; D call uncertain. The V gene lost 2 bases and the J gene lost 5 bases, with 10 bases spanning the gap. Germline loops: CDR1 SGHTA, CDR2 FQGTGA. CDR3 size: 14 residues. The CDR3 sequence is CASSLAPGHQPQHF. CDR3 DNA sequence: TGTGCCAGCAGCTTAGCGCCGGGCCATCAGCCCCAGCATTTT.

This chain uses TRBV30 with TRBJ1-3; D call uncertain. CDR3 size: 14 residues. Per germline, CDR1 GTSNPN and CDR2 SVGIG (reference sequence). V shed 5 bases and J shed 0 bases, with 11 bases lying between them. CDR3 coding DNA: TGTGCCTGGGCCTGGGGTTTCTCTGGAAACACCATATATTTT. Its protein is CAWAWGFSGNTIYF. Based on the CDR3 plus reference TRBV30 and TRBJ1-3, the full variable domain is SQTIHQWPATLVQPVGSPLSLECTVEGTSNPNLYWYRQAAGRGLQLLFYSVGIGQISSEVPQNLSASRPQDRQFILSSKKLLLSDSGFYLCAWAWGFSGNTIYFGEGSWLTVV.

J is TRBJ2-1 and V is TRBV19, with 10 bases lining up with TRBD2. Germline V gene sequence: CDR1 LNHDA, CDR2 SQIVND (reference sequence). V lost 3 bases to trimming and J lost 7 bases; unmatched junction nucleotides: 9. CDR3 length: 16 residues. The CDR3 DNA is TGTGCCAGTAGTATCCTGGGGACTAGCGCTGGGAATGAGCAGTTCTTC. Translation gives CASSILGTSAGNEQFF.